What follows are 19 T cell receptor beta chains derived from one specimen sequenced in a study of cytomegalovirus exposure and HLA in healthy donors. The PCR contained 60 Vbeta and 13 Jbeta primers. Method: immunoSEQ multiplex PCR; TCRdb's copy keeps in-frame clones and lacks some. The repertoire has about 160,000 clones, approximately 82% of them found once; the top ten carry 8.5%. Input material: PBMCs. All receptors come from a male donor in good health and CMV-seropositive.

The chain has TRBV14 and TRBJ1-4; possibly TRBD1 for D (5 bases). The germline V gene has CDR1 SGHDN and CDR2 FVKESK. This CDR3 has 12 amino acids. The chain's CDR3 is CPAGRFCEKLFF. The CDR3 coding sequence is TGTCCAGCAGGGCGCTTTTGCGAAAAACTGTTTTTT.

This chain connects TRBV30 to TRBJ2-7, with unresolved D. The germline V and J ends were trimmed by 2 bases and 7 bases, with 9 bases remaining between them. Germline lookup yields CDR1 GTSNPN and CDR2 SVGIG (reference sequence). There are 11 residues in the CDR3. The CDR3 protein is CAWSLGLEQYF. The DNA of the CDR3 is TGTGCCTGGAGTCTAGGTCTAGAGCAGTACTTC.

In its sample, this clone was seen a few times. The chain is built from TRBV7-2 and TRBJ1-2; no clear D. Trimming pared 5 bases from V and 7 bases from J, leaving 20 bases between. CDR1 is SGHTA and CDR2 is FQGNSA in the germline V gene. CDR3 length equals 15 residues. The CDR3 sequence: CASSAVAAGRSGYTF. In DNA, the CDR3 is TGTGCCAGCAGCGCCGTGGCCGCGGGCAGAAGTGGCTACACCTTC.

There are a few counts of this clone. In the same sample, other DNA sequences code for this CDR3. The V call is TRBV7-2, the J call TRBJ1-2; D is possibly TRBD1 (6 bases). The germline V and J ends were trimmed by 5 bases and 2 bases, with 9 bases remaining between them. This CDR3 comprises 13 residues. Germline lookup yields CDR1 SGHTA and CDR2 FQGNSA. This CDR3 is CASSLGQNYGYTF. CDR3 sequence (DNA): TGTGCCAGCAGCCTGGGACAAAACTATGGCTACACCTTC. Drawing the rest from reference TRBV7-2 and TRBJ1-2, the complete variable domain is GAGVSQSPSNKVTEKGKDVELRCDPISGHTALYWYRQSLGQGLEFLIYFQGNSAPDKSGLPSDRFSAERTGGSVSTLTIQRTQQEDSAVYLCASSLGQNYGYTFGSGTRLTVV.

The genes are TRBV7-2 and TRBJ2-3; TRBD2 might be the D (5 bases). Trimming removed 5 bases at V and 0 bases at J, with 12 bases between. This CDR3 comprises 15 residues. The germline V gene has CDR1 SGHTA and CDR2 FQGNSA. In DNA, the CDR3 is TGTGCCAGCAGCCAAAGTCGAGGGAGCACAGATACGCAGTATTTT. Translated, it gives CASSQSRGSTDTQYF.

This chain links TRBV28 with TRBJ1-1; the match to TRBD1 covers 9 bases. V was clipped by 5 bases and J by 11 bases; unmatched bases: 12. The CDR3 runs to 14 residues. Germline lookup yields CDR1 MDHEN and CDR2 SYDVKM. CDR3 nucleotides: TGTGCCAGCAGTGGCTGGACAGGGGAGGTGTGGGCTTTCTTT. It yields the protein CASSGWTGEVWAFF. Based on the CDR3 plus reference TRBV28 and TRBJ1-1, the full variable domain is DVKVTQSSRYLVKRTGEKVFLECVQDMDHENMFWYRQDPGLGLRLIYFSYDVKMKEKGDIPEGYSVSREKKERFSLILESASTNQTSMYLCASSGWTGEVWAFFGQGTRLTVV.

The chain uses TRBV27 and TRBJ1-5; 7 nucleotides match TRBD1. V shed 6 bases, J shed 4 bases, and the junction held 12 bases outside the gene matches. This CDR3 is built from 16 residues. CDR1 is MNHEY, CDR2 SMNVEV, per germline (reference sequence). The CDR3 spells CASRGTASPGNQPQHF. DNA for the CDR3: TGTGCCAGCAGGGGGACAGCAAGTCCTGGGAATCAGCCCCAGCATTTT.

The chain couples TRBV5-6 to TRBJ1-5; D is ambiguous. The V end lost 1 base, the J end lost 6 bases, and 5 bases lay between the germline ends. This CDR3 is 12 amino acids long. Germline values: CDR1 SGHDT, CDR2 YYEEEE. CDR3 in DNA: TGTGCCAGCAGCTTGTTCGGTCAGCCCCAGCATTTT. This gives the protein CASSLFGQPQHF.

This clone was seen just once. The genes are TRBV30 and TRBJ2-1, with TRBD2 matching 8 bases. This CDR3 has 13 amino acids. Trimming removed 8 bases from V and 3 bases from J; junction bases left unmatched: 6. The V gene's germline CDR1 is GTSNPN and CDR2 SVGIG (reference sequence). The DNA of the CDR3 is TGTGCCGGGGGCACTAGCGGCTACAATGAGCAGTTCTTC. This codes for CAGGTSGYNEQFF. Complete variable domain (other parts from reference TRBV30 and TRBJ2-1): SQTIHQWPATLVQPVGSPLSLECTVEGTSNPNLYWYRQAAGRGLQLLFYSVGIGQISSEVPQNLSASRPQDRQFILSSKKLLLSDSGFYLCAGGTSGYNEQFFGPGTRLTVL.

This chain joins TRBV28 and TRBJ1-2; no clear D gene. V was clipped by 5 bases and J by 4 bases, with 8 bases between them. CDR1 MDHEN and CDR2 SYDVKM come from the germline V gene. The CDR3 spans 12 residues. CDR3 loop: CASSPSRYGYTF. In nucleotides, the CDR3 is TGTGCCAGCAGTCCGAGTCGCTATGGCTACACCTTC.

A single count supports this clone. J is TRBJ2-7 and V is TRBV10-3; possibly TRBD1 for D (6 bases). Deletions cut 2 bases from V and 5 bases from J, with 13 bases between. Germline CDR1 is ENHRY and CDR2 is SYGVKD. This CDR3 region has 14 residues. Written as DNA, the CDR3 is TGTGCCATCAGTGAGACAACAGGGTCTGACGAGCAGTACTTC. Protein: CAISETTGSDEQYF.

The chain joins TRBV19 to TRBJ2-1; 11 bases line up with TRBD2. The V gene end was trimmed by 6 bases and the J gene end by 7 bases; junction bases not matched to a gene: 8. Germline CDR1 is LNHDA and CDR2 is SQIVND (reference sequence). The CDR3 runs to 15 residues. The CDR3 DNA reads TGTGCCAGTAGACTAGCGGGGGCCCCTAGGAATGAGCAGTTCTTC. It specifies CASRLAGAPRNEQFF.

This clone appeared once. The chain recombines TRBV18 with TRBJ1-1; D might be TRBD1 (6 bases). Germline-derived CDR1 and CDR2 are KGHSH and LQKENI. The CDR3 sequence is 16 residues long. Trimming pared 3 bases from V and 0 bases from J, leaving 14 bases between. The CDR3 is CASSPASGQMNTEAFF. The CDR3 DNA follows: TGTGCCAGCTCACCGGCCTCCGGACAGATGAACACTGAAGCTTTCTTT.

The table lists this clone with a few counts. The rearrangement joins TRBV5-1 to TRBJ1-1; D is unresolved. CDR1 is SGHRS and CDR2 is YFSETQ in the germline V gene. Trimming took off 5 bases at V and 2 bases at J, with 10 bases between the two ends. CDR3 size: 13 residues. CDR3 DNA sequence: TGCGCCAGCAGAGATTACAAAAACACTGAAGCTTTCTTT. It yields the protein CASRDYKNTEAFF.

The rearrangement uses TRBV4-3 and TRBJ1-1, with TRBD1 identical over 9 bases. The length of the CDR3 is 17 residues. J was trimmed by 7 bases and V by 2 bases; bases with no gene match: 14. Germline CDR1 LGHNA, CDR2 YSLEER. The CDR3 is CASSQRGQGHRSREAFF. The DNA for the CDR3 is TGCGCCAGCAGCCAAAGGGGACAGGGCCATCGTTCTCGTGAAGCTTTCTTT.

CDR3 in amino acids: CASSLTSGSVYEQYF. The CDR3, as DNA: TGCGCCAGCAGCTTGACTAGCGGGAGTGTCTACGAGCAGTACTTC. This rearrangement joins TRBV5-1 to TRBJ2-7; 11 nucleotides agree with TRBD2. The germline V gene has CDR1 SGHRS and CDR2 YFSETQ. The V segment lost 1 base and the J segment 3 bases; nucleotides outside the gene matches: 3. This CDR3 has 15 amino acids.

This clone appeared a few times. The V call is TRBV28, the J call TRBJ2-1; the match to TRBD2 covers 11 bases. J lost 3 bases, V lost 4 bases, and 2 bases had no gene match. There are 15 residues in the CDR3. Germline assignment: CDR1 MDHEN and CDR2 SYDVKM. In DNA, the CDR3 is TGTGCCAGCAGTTCAGGACTAGCGGGCTACAATGAGCAGTTCTTC. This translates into CASSSGLAGYNEQFF. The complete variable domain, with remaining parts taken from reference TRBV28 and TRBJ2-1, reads DVKVTQSSRYLVKRTGEKVFLECVQDMDHENMFWYRQDPGLGLRLIYFSYDVKMKEKGDIPEGYSVSREKKERFSLILESASTNQTSMYLCASSSGLAGYNEQFFGPGTRLTVL.

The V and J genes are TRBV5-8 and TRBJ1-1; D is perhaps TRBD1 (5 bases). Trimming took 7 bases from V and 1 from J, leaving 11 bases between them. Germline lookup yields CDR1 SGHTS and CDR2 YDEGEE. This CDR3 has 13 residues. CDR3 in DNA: TGTGCCAGCCAACAGGATTCGAACACTGAAGCTTTCTTT. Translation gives CASQQDSNTEAFF.

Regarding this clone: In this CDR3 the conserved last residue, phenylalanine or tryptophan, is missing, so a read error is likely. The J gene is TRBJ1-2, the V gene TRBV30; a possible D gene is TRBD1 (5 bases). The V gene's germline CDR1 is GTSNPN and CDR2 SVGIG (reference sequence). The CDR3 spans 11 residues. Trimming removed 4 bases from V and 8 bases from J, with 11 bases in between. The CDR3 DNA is TGTGCCTGGATTAGGGGAGGCGGCTACACCTCC. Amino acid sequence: CAWIRGGGYTS.